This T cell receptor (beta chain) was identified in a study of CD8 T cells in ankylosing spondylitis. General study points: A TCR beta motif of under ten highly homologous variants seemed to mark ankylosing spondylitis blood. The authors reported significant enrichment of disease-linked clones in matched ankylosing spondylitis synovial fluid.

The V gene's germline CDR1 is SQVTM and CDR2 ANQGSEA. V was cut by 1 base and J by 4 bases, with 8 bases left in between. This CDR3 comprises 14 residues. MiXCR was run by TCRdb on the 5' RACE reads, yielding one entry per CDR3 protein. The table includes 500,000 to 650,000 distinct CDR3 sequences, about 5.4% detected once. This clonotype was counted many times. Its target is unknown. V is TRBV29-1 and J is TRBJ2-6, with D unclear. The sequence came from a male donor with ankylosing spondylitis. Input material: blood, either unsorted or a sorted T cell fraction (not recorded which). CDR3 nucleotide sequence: TGCAGCGTTGAAGGTGTTCAGGGGGCCAACGTCCTGACTTTC. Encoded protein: CSVEGVQGANVLTF.